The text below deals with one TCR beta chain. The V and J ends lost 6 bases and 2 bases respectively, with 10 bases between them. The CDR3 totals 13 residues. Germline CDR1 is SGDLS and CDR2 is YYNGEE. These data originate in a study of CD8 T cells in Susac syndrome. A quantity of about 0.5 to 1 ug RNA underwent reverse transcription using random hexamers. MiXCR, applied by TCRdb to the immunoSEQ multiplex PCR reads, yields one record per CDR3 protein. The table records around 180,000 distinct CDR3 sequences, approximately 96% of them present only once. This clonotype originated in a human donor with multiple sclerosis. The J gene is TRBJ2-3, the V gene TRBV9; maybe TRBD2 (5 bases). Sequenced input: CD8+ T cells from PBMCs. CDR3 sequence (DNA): TGTGCCAGCACGCAAGCGGACACAGATACGCAGTATTTT. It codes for CASTQADTDTQYF.